This T cell receptor (beta chain) is from a study of tumor-infiltrating lymphocytes in localized non-small cell lung cancer. The wider study: Tumor tissue and non-adjacent uninvolved lung came from each patient.

Sequenced by immunoSEQ multiplex PCR; TCRdb stores in-frame clones only, minus some. The table shows 10,000 to 15,000 clones, with about nine tenths occurring only once. Trimming took 5 bases from V and 3 from J; bases not matched to a gene: 6. The CDR3 loop spans 15 amino acids. Germline CDR1 and CDR2: SNHLY and FYNNEI. V gene TRBV2 combines with J gene TRBJ1-4; 7 bases line up with TRBD1. The sequencing sample was made of lung tumor tissue. The receptor was isolated from a human donor with non-small cell lung cancer. In nucleotides, the CDR3 is TGTGCCAGCAGTACAGACAGGGCTCCTAATGAAAAACTGTTTTTT. Protein product: CASSTDRAPNEKLFF.